This is a list of T cell receptor beta chains from one sample in a study of HIV-infected patients and healthy controls. Each CDR3 protein gets one entry after TCRdb re-called the 5' RACE reads with MiXCR. The sample has tens of thousands of distinct CDR3 sequences; over 15% are singletons. The sequenced material came from CD4+ T cells from blood. All receptors derive from a human donor in good health. Both conserved end residues are part of each CDR3. A D gene is named only where the DNA matches it firmly. A row's size may be missing; if present it is once, few, many or a size class.

>TRBJ2-3|15|TRBD2|many|TRBV27
TGTGCCAGCATCGGAGGGACTAGCGTAGCAGATACGCAGTATTTT
CASIGGTSVADTQYF
>TRBJ1-1|15|TRBD1|NA|TRBV7-9
TGTGCCAGCAGCTCGCGGACAGGGCTGAACACTGAAGCTTTCTTT
CASSSRTGLNTEAFF
>TRBJ2-7|14|NA|NA|TRBV6-5
TGTGCCAGCAGTTACTCGGGTCACTCCTACGAGCAGTACTTC
CASSYSGHSYEQYF
>TRBJ1-3|17|TRBD1|NA|TRBV7-8
TGTGCCAGCAGCTCGAACCGAGGGACAGGAGGAGGAAACACCATATATTTT
CASSSNRGTGGGNTIYF
>TRBJ1-1|15|TRBD1|NA|TRBV19
TGTGCCAGTAGTAAGACAGGGGGCGTACGGACTGAAGCTTTCTTT
CASSKTGGVRTEAFF
>TRBJ1-1|13|NA|NA|TRBV11-2
TGTGCCAGCAGCTTAGCGCGAGAAACTGAAGCTTTCTTT
CASSLARETEAFF
>TRBJ2-5|12|NA|NA|TRBV18
TGTGCCAGCTCCCCGGACGAGGAGACCCAGTACTTC
CASSPDEETQYF
>TRBJ2-3|16|NA|few|TRBV11-2
TGTGCCAGCAGCTTAGGGGTCGGGAGTCTTGGAAATACGCAGTATTTT
CASSLGVGSLGNTQYF
>TRBJ2-3|13|NA|NA|TRBV20-1
TGCAGTGCTAGAGATAAATTCACAGATACGCAGTATTTT
CSARDKFTDTQYF
>TRBJ2-1|17|NA|NA|TRBV5-4
TGTGCCAGCAGCCCGGACCAAAGCAGGGCAGCCTACAATGAGCAGTTCTTC
CASSPDQSRAAYNEQFF
>TRBJ2-1|12|TRBD2|few|TRBV20-1
TGCAGTGCTTTTTCGAATAGCGGGAGGGAGTTCTTC
CSAFSNSGREFF
>TRBJ2-5|15|TRBD1|NA|TRBV4-1
TGCGCCAGCAGCGTGGGACAGGCAATGCAAGAGACCCAGTACTTC
CASSVGQAMQETQYF
>TRBJ1-2|16|NA|many|TRBV7-9
TGTGCCAGCAGCTTAGCGCTCCACAGGGAAAGCTATGGCTACACCTTC
CASSLALHRESYGYTF
>TRBJ2-7|14|TRBD2|NA|TRBV6-5
TGTGCCAGCAGCTTGGGACTAGCGGGAGCCGAGCAGTACTTC
CASSLGLAGAEQYF
>TRBJ2-5|15|TRBD2|NA|TRBV19
TGTGCCAGTAGTTCAAGGACTAGCGACCAAGAGACCCAGTACTTC
CASSSRTSDQETQYF
>TRBJ1-4|16|NA|many|TRBV12-3/TRBV12-4
TGTGCCAGCACTCGTACATTGAGAGCAACTAATGAAAAACTGTTTTTT
CASTRTLRATNEKLFF
>TRBJ2-7|13|NA|few|TRBV12-3/TRBV12-4
TGTGCCAGCAGTTTTGCCAGGGCGTACGAGCAGTACTTC
CASSFARAYEQYF
>TRBJ2-1|14|NA|many|TRBV12-3/TRBV12-4
TGTGCCAGCAGTGTCGGACAGTCCTACAATGAGCAGTTCTTC
CASSVGQSYNEQFF
>TRBJ1-1|14|NA|NA|TRBV18
TGTGCCAGCTCACCATTAGGACAGAACACTGAAGCTTTCTTT
CASSPLGQNTEAFF
>TRBJ2-3|15|TRBD2|many|TRBV29-1
TGCAGCGTTGTCTCCTCGGGACTAGCGATTGAAGCGCAGTATTTT
CSVVSSGLAIEAQYF
>TRBJ2-7|15|TRBD1|many|TRBV7-8
TGTGCCAGCAGCTTAGTGACAGGGGAAGTCTACGAGCAGTACTTC
CASSLVTGEVYEQYF
>TRBJ1-1|13|NA|NA|TRBV6-5
TGTGCCAGCAGTGCCAACAGGGTCACTGAAGCTTTCTTT
CASSANRVTEAFF
>TRBJ1-1|13|NA|many|TRBV27
TGTGCCAGCAGTTTATCTCGGAGTTTTGAAGCTTTCTTT
CASSLSRSFEAFF
>TRBJ1-2|16|NA|many|TRBV4-1
TGCGCCAGCAGCCATGTGGGACTCCGAAGTAACTATGGCTACACCTTC
CASSHVGLRSNYGYTF
>TRBJ2-7|13|TRBD2|NA|TRBV29-1
TGCAGCGGCCGGCCAGCGGGAACCTACGAGCAGTACTTC
CSGRPAGTYEQYF
>TRBJ2-7|15|NA|NA|TRBV2
TGTGCCAGCAGTCAAGAGGGGTTCAGCTCCTACGAGCAGTACTTC
CASSQEGFSSYEQYF
>TRBJ2-1|14|NA|many|TRBV5-5
TGTGCCAGCAGCTCCTTCAACCAACGCAATGAGCAGTTCTTC
CASSSFNQRNEQFF
>TRBJ2-3|15|NA|many|TRBV12-3/TRBV12-4
TGTGCCAGCAGCAGACAGTCCACTAGCACAGATACGCAGTATTTT
CASSRQSTSTDTQYF
>TRBJ1-1|12|NA|many|TRBV7-9
TGTGCCAGCAGTCTACAGCGTGCTGAAGCTTTCTTT
CASSLQRAEAFF
>TRBJ2-1|17|TRBD2|many|TRBV5-1
TGCGCCAGCAGCTTGGCCCCCCTAGCGGGGTCGGGCAATGAGCAGTTCTTC
CASSLAPLAGSGNEQFF
>TRBJ2-4|11|NA|NA|TRBV2
TGTGCCAGCAGTTTCCAAGACATTCAGTACTTC
CASSFQDIQYF
>TRBJ2-7|13|NA|NA|TRBV29-1
TGCAGCGTTGAAGCCCCCCAGGGGGGCGAGCAGTACTTC
CSVEAPQGGEQYF
>TRBJ1-1|13|NA|NA|TRBV20-1
TGCAGTGCTAGTATACAGCCCAACACTGAAGCTTTCTTT
CSASIQPNTEAFF
>TRBJ1-1|15|TRBD1|NA|TRBV27
TGTGCCAGCAGTTCCCCGGTCAGGGGGTTCACTGAAGCTTTCTTT
CASSSPVRGFTEAFF
>TRBJ1-2|12|NA|few|TRBV3-1
TGTGCCAGCAGCCAGGACTTTTATGGCTACACCTTC
CASSQDFYGYTF
>TRBJ2-7|16|NA|NA|TRBV4-3
TGCGCCAGCAGCCAAGATGCAGCTGGGGGCGCCTACGAGCAGTACTTC
CASSQDAAGGAYEQYF
>TRBJ2-7|14|TRBD2|few|TRBV20-1
TGCAGTGCTAGATTTTTGGCGGGGGGGCCTGAGCAGTACTTC
CSARFLAGGPEQYF